This TCR beta chain was found in a study of identical twins' blood T cells. Sample barcodes were added at both library ends during cDNA synthesis. TCRdb redid the calling of the 5' RACE reads with MiXCR, one entry per CDR3 protein. The sample has 350,000 to 400,000 distinct CDR3 sequences, roughly 27% seen once. Donors were six healthy women in three monozygous twin pairs. All three twin pairs grew up together with likely shared infections and vaccines. As concerns this clonotype: The junction departs from the called germline gene at one end, perhaps through a read error.

The TCR originated in a woman between 18 and 55 years old in good health. The sequencing input was PBMCs.

In DNA, the CDR3 is TGTGCCAGTATTATAGACCGATCGACGCAGTATTTT. This sequence encodes CASIIDRSTQYF. This chain joins TRBV19 and TRBJ2-3; no clear D gene. Germline CDR1 reads LNHDA; CDR2 reads SQIVND (reference sequence). This CDR3 is built from 12 residues. Complete variable domain (other parts from reference TRBV19 and TRBJ2-3): DGGITQSPKYLFRKEGQNVTLSCEQNLNHDAMYWYRQDPGQGLRLIYYSQIVNDFQKGDIAEGYSVSREKKESFPLTVTSAQKNPTAFYLCASIIDRSTQYFGPGTRLTVL.